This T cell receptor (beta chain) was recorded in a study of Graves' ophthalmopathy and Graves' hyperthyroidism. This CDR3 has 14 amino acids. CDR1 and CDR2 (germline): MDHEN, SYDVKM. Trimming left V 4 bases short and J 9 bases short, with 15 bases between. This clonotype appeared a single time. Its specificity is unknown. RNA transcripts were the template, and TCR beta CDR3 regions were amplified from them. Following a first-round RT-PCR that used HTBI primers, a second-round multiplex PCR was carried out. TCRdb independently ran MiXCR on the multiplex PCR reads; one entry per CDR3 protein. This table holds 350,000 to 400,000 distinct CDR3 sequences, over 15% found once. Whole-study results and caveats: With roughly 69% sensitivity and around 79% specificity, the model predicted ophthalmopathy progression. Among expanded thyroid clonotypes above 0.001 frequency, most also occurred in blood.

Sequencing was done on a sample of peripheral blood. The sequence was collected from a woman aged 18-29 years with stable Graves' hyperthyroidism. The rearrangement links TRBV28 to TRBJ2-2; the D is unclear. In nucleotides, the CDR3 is TGTGCCAGCAGTTCGCCGAGTAGTATACGGGAGCTGTTTTTT. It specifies CASSSPSSIRELFF.